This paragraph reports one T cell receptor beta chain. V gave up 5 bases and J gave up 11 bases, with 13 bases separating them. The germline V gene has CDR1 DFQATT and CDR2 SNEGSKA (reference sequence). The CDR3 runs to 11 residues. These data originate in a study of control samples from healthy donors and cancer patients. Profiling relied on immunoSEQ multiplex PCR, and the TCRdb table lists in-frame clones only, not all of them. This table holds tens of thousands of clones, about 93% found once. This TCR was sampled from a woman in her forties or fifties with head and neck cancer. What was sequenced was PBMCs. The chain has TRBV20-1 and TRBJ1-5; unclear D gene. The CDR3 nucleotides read TGCAGTGCTCATGGAAGATTGTCCCAGCATTTT. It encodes CSAHGRLSQHF.